The 3 T cell receptor beta chains below were found in one sample sequenced in a study of molecular identifiers for immune sequencing clone quantification. TCRdb called the PCR reads again in MiXCR, with one record for every CDR3 protein. The profile shows about 65,000 distinct CDR3 sequences, roughly 20% of them singletons. The sequenced sample was naive CD8+ T cells from blood, with Jurkat cell RNA spiked in. Subset given: FACS-sorted CD8+CD4-CCR7+CD45RA+ naive T cells. These receptors were taken from a human donor in good health. Some libraries in this study had Jurkat cell RNA spiked in.

Concerning this clonotype: A junction end diverges from the germline sequence, so it may reflect a read error. The chain has TRBV11-2 and TRBJ1-1; TRBD1 matches at 10 bases. The CDR3 is made up of 14 amino acids. From germline, CDR1 is SGHAT and CDR2 FQNNGV. In DNA form, the CDR3 reads TGTGCCAGCAGCTCGGACAGGGGGTACACTGAAGCTTACTTT. Residues: CASSSDRGYTEAYF. Combining the CDR3 with reference TRBV11-2 and TRBJ1-1 gives the whole variable domain EAGVAQSPRYKIIEKRQSVAFWCNPISGHATLYWYQQILGQGPKLLIQFQNNGVVDDSQLPKDRFSAERLKGVDSTLKIQPAKLEDSAVYLCASSSDRGYTEAYFGQGTRLTVV.

This clonotype occurred many times. The chain couples TRBV19 to TRBJ1-1, with D uncertain. This CDR3 has 12 amino acids. Trimming took 0 bases from V and 5 from J, leaving 4 bases between them. Germline V gene lookup returns CDR1 LNHDA and CDR2 SQIVND (reference sequence). The CDR3 protein is CASSIEGTEAFF. The CDR3 nucleotides are TGTGCCAGTAGTATAGAGGGGACTGAAGCTTTCTTT.

This clonotype was picked up many times. This sequence joins TRBV12-3 or TRBV12-4 and TRBJ2-7, with D uncertain. Trimming took off 1 base at V and 0 bases at J, with 10 bases between the two ends. The CDR3 extends over 15 amino acids. The CDR3 here is CASSLEAVSSYEQYF. The CDR3 nucleotides are TGTGCCAGCAGTTTAGAGGCGGTTAGCTCCTACGAGCAGTACTTC.